The table lists the clone carrying this T cell receptor beta chain with many counts. Its antigen is undetermined. MiXCR, run by TCRdb on the 5' RACE reads, gives a single entry per CDR3 protein. The table includes about 240,000 distinct CDR3 sequences, roughly 8.6% detected once. This entry comes from a study of CD8 T cells in ankylosing spondylitis. Study-wide findings and caveats: Past research had described some motif variants in reactive arthritis synovial fluid and blood. Disease-linked clones had a CD8+ phenotype and relatively low frequency in peripheral blood.

The CDR3 has 14 amino acids. The germline gives CDR1 SGHRS, CDR2 YFSETQ. Unmatched junction bases numbered 1, after V lost 0 bases and J lost 9 bases. This rearrangement joins TRBV5-1 to TRBJ2-1; 12 positions agree with TRBD2. Material: blood, either unsorted or a sorted T cell fraction (not recorded which). The sequence was obtained from a male donor with ankylosing spondylitis or in good health (not recorded which). The CDR3 region has the DNA TGCGCCAGCAGCTTGGAACTAGCGGGGGGTGAGCAGTTCTTC. This encodes CASSLELAGGEQFF.